This TCR beta chain was captured by sequencing in a study of T-cell reconstitution after alpha-beta-depleted transplantation in children. Unique molecular identifiers were incorporated when the TCRbeta library was constructed. TCRdb processed the PCR reads anew with MiXCR; each CDR3 protein has one entry. Among roughly 350,000 distinct CDR3 sequences, about a sixth were seen once, and the ten largest hold around two fifths. V shed 6 bases and J shed 4 bases, with 19 bases lying between them. Germline V gene data show CDR1 as MDHEN and CDR2 as SYDVKM. There are 15 residues in the CDR3. Sequenced material: PBMCs, mostly from graft donor cells, taken 360 days after TCRalphabeta/CD19-depleted stem cell transplant. This receptor was identified in a male patient aged 2 to 9 who had a stem cell transplant for acute lymphoblastic leukemia, so the T cells may come from the graft donor. J is TRBJ2-7 and V is TRBV28, with a possible D match to TRBD2 (5 bases). The CDR3 loop is CASSLNPLALYEQYF. The CDR3, as DNA: TGTGCCAGCAGCCTGAACCCGCTAGCCCTTTACGAGCAGTACTTC.